The 19 T cell receptor beta chains below all came from one sample that was sequenced in a study of radiotherapy plus CTLA-4 blockade in lung cancer. This table comes from immunoSEQ multiplex PCR, and its TCRdb copy is limited to in-frame clones, with some not included. Of roughly 66,000 clones listed, around 83% are singletons. The sample consisted of peripheral blood, taken from a patient treated with radiotherapy plus ipilimumab. These receptors were collected from a human donor with non-small cell lung cancer who had a partial response to radiotherapy plus ipilimumab.

This clone was observed a few times. The V gene is TRBV7-9, the J gene TRBJ2-2; 7 nucleotides line up with TRBD2. V lost 4 bases to trimming and J lost 0 bases; unmatched junction nucleotides: 5. CDR3 size: 16 residues. Germline V gene sequence: CDR1 SEHNR, CDR2 FQNEAQ (reference sequence). CDR3 sequence: CASSYPGGANTGELFF. For the CDR3, the DNA is TGTGCCAGCAGCTACCCGGGAGGCGCGAACACCGGGGAGCTGTTTTTT. Full variable domain (missing parts from reference TRBV7-9 and TRBJ2-2): DTGVSQNPRHKITKRGQNVTFRCDPISEHNRLYWYRQTLGQGPEFLTYFQNEAQLEKSRLLSDRFSAERPKGSFSTLEIQRTEQGDSAMYLCASSYPGGANTGELFFGEGSRLTVL.

This chain connects TRBV5-1 to TRBJ2-3, with 11 bases matching TRBD2. Germline CDR1 is SGHRS and CDR2 is YFSETQ. Trimming took 4 bases from V and 1 from J; bases not matched to a gene: 8. The CDR3 spans 17 residues. This CDR3 reads CASSKGILAGGTDTQYF. The CDR3 region has the DNA TGCGCCAGCAGCAAAGGGATACTAGCGGGAGGCACAGATACGCAGTATTTT.

The chain couples TRBV4-2 to TRBJ2-5, with D hard to call. Trimming cost V 0 bases and J 1 base, with 9 bases left between them. The CDR3 totals 15 residues. CDR1 and CDR2 from the germline V gene are LGHNA and YNFKEQ. CDR3 sequence reads: CASSQDGRIQETQYF. DNA of the CDR3: TGTGCCAGCAGCCAAGATGGCCGCATCCAAGAGACCCAGTACTTC.

This clone was seen more than once but under ten times. The V gene is TRBV6-1, the J gene TRBJ1-5; D not certain. The CDR3 spans 13 residues. Trimming stripped 2 bases from V and 4 bases from J, with 6 bases between. Germline lookup yields CDR1 MNHNS and CDR2 SASEGT. As DNA, the CDR3 is TGTGCCAGCAGTGAATATTTGAATCAGCCCCAGCATTTT. Its protein product is CASSEYLNQPQHF.

This chain connects TRBV2 to TRBJ1-6, with 9 positions matching TRBD1. The CDR3 extends over 16 amino acids. CDR1 and CDR2 from the germline V gene are SNHLY and FYNNEI. V dropped 2 bases and J dropped 7; count of bases not matched to a gene: 6. CDR3 amino acids: CASSEKTGGDNSPLHF. Here the CDR3 DNA reads TGTGCCAGCAGTGAAAAAACAGGGGGCGACAATTCACCCCTCCACTTT.

The J gene is TRBJ2-2, the V gene TRBV7-9, with TRBD2 matching over 7 bases. CDR1 is SEHNR, CDR2 FQNEAQ, per germline (reference sequence). CDR3 length: 18 amino acids. Trimming took 0 bases from V and 1 from J; bases not matched to a gene: 8. The DNA for the CDR3 is TGTGCCAGCAGCTTAGCTCAGACTAGCTCATTGAACACCGGGGAGCTGTTTTTT. Its translation: CASSLAQTSSLNTGELFF.

The V call is TRBV4-1, the J call TRBJ2-3; possibly TRBD2 for D (6 bases). V lost 0 bases to trimming and J lost 0 bases, with 13 bases between them. The CDR3 loop spans 17 amino acids. From germline, CDR1 is MGHRA and CDR2 YSYEKL. CDR3 coding DNA: TGCGCCAGCAGCCAAGATGGGGGGACTCGAAGCACAGATACGCAGTATTTT. This translates into CASSQDGGTRSTDTQYF.

V gene TRBV5-4 combines with J gene TRBJ1-3; 7 nucleotides align to TRBD1. The CDR3 has 15 amino acids. Germline V gene sequence: CDR1 SGHNT, CDR2 YYREEE (reference sequence). Trimming cost V 1 base and J 1 base; bases outside gene matches: 2. The CDR3 is CASSLPGGSGNTIYF. The CDR3, as DNA: TGTGCCAGCAGCTTGCCAGGGGGTTCTGGAAACACCATATATTTT.

This clone was counted only a few times. This chain connects TRBV7-6 to TRBJ2-2, with D maybe TRBD2 (6 bases). The germline V gene has CDR1 SGHVS and CDR2 FNYEAQ. V lost 6 bases to trimming and J lost 6 bases, with 20 bases between them. The CDR3 consists of 16 residues. The CDR3, as DNA: TGTGCCAGCAGTTCCACGACACCGGGACTGGCCGGGGAGCTGTTTTTT. Translation: CASSSTTPGLAGELFF.

This clone was recorded a few times. J is TRBJ2-4 and V is TRBV16; a weak D match, TRBD2 (6 bases). CDR1 and CDR2 from the germline V gene are KGHSY and FQNENV. The CDR3 consists of 16 residues. V was cut by 0 bases and J by 0 bases, with 9 bases left in between. CDR3 in DNA: TGTGCCAGCAGCCAATCGGAGGGGCTAGCCAAAAACATTCAGTACTTC. It yields the protein CASSQSEGLAKNIQYF.

V and J are TRBV29-1 and TRBJ2-3, with TRBD2 identical over 8 bases. The trim removed 7 bases at V and 4 bases at J, leaving 13 bases unmatched. The germline gives CDR1 SQVTM, CDR2 ANQGSEA. CDR3 size: 15 residues. CDR3: CSGEGSGTRADTQYF. In DNA, the CDR3 is TGCAGCGGGGAGGGTAGCGGGACTAGGGCAGATACGCAGTATTTT.

The rearrangement links TRBV19 to TRBJ2-7, with 11 bases identical to TRBD1. Germline V CDR1 and CDR2: LNHDA, SQIVND (reference sequence). The CDR3 loop spans 16 amino acids. V shed 7 bases, J shed 6 bases, and the junction held 14 bases outside the gene matches. The CDR3 nucleotides read TGTGCCAGTACCCCACGGGGGACAGGGGGTCCTGGCGAGCAGTACTTC. This encodes CASTPRGTGGPGEQYF.

The rearrangement joins TRBV6-5 to TRBJ2-4; D might be TRBD1 (6 bases). V lost 2 bases and J 0 bases, leaving 11 bases between the germline ends. CDR1 and CDR2 (germline): MNHEY, SVGAGI. There are 16 residues in the CDR3. The CDR3 region has the DNA TGTGCCAGCAGTTACCACAGGGAATTAGCCAAAAACATTCAGTACTTC. This encodes CASSYHRELAKNIQYF.

The chain employs TRBV5-1 and TRBJ2-1; D gene unclear. The germline gives CDR1 SGHRS, CDR2 YFSETQ. This CDR3 is built from 16 residues. V was trimmed by 0 bases and J by 0 bases, leaving 10 bases between them. The CDR3 spells CASSLAARSSYNEQFF. In nucleotides, the CDR3 is TGCGCCAGCAGCTTGGCCGCGCGGAGCTCCTACAATGAGCAGTTCTTC.

The CDR3 DNA reads TGTGCCAGCAGCGTAGACAGTGTAAGCTATGGCTACACCTTC. Its protein product is CASSVDSVSYGYTF. The genes are TRBV9 and TRBJ1-2; D call uncertain. CDR1 is SGDLS and CDR2 is YYNGEE in the germline V gene. V was cut by 0 bases and J by 4 bases, with 10 bases left in between. The CDR3 is 14 amino acids.

V and J are TRBV27 and TRBJ2-5, with TRBD2 matching 11 bases. Germline V gives CDR1 MNHEY, CDR2 SMNVEV (reference sequence). The ends lost 5 bases at V and 2 bases at J; junction bases unmatched: 4. This CDR3 has 15 residues. CDR3 DNA: TGTGCCAGCAGTCCAAGACTAGCGGGGCAAGAGACCCAGTACTTC. This gives the protein CASSPRLAGQETQYF.

The CDR3 loop reads CASSEERGQGFGNTIYF. Written as DNA, the CDR3 is TGTGCCAGCAGTGAAGAGCGTGGGCAGGGATTCGGAAACACCATATATTTT. V is TRBV6-1 and J is TRBJ1-3; D perhaps matches TRBD1 (5 bases). Trimming took 1 base from V and 4 from J, leaving 17 bases between them. The length of the CDR3 is 17 residues. Germline assignment: CDR1 MNHNS and CDR2 SASEGT.

The chain recombines TRBV2 with TRBJ2-4; D might be TRBD2 (6 bases). Per the germline V gene, CDR1 is SNHLY and CDR2 is FYNNEI. This CDR3 contains 17 residues. V was pared by 1 base and J by 4 bases, with 17 bases between. The CDR3 DNA sequence: TGTGCCAGCAGTGAAGAACCCATCGCCGGGACTAAAAACATTCAGTACTTC. It translates to CASSEEPIAGTKNIQYF. The full variable domain, with the rest looked up from reference TRBV2 and TRBJ2-4, is EPEVTQTPSHQVTQMGQEVILRCVPISNHLYFYWYRQILGQKVEFLVSFYNNEISEKSEIFDDQFSVERPDGSNFTLKIRSTKLEDSAMYFCASSEEPIAGTKNIQYFGAGTRLSVL.

V usage is TRBV7-2 and J usage is TRBJ1-4; the match to TRBD1 covers 7 bases. The CDR3 extends over 15 amino acids. The trim removed 0 bases at V and 5 bases at J, leaving 3 bases unmatched. The germline V gene encodes CDR1 SGHTA and CDR2 FQGNSA. The CDR3 sequence is CASSLAGQRNEKLFF. CDR3 sequence (DNA): TGTGCCAGCAGCTTAGCGGGACAGCGGAATGAAAAACTGTTTTTT.